The source of this T cell receptor beta chain is a study of T cells in Graves' hyperthyroidism and ophthalmopathy. CDR3 size: 14 residues. V lost 6 bases, J lost 10 bases, and 21 bases lay in between. CDR1 is SNHLY, CDR2 FYNNEI, per germline. Regions amplified from RNA transcripts were the TCR beta CDR3 regions. RT-PCR in the first round (using the HTBI primer set) targeted the TCR CDR3. TCRdb reprocessed the multiplex PCR reads with MiXCR, giving one entry per CDR3 protein. The table records 450,000 to 700,000 distinct CDR3 sequences, around 42% of them present only once. Stable disease denoted Graves' hyperthyroidism without ophthalmopathy progression within 18 months. Concerning this clonotype: A much larger clone sits a single nucleotide away, making a read error possible.

This sequence originates from a woman under 30 with Graves' hyperthyroidism. This chain links TRBV2 with TRBJ1-1; possible D gene TRBD1, 5 bases. Material for sequencing was peripheral blood or thyroid tissue (not recorded which). CDR3 sequence (DNA): TGTGCCAGCAGACTATTCTTTTGGGACGGTGGAGCTTTCTTT. Amino acid sequence: CASRLFFWDGGAFF.